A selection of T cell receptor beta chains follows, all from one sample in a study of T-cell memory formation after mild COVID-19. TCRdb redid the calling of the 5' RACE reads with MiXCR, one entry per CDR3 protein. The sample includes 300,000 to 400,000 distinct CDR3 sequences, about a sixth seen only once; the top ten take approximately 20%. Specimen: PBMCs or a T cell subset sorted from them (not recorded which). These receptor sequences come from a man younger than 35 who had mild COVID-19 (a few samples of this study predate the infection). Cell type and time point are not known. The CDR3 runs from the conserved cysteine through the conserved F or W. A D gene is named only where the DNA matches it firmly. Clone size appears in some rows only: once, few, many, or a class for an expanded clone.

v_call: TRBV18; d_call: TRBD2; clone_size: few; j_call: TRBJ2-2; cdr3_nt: TGTGCCAGCTCACCCACCGGGGGGACGTACCTCTTCGCCGGGGAGCTGTTTTTT; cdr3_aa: CASSPTGGTYLFAGELFF
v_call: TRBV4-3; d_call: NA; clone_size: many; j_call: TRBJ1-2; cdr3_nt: TGCGCCAGCAGCCAAGAAATGGGGCGCGGGACCGGCTACACCTTC; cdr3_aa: CASSQEMGRGTGYTF
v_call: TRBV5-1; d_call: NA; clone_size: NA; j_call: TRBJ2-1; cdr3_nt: TGCGCCAGCAGCTTGGACGGCCTAGCCAATGAGCAGTTCTTC; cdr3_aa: CASSLDGLANEQFF
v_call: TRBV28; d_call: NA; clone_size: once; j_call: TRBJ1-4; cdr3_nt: TGTGCCAGCAGCAAAGGTACCCTGCCCGGGGAAAAACTGTTTTTT; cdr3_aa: CASSKGTLPGEKLFF
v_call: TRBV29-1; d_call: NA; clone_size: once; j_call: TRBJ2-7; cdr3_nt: TGCAGCGCTGAAGATCTGGACAACTACGAGCAGTACTTC; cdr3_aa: CSAEDLDNYEQYF
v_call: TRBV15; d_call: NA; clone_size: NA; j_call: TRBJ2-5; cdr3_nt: TGTGCCACCAGCAGAGATGGAGGGCCCGAGACCCAGTACTTC; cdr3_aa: CATSRDGGPETQYF
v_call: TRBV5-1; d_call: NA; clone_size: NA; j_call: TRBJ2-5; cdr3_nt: TGCGCCAGCAGCTTGGCAGGGAACGGAGAGACCCAGTACTTC; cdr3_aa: CASSLAGNGETQYF
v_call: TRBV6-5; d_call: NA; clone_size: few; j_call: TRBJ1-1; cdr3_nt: TGTGCCAGCGTCAACAGGGTGGGCACTGAAGCTTTCTTT; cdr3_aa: CASVNRVGTEAFF
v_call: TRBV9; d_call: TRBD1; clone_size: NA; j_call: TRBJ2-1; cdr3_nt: TGTGCCAGCAGCATCGGACAGGGTCGAGGGCCCAAGCAGTTCTTC; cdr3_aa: CASSIGQGRGPKQFF
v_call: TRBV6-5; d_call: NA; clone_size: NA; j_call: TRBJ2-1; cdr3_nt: TGTGCCAGCAGTTTGTCTGCATACAATGAGCAGTTCTTC; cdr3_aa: CASSLSAYNEQFF
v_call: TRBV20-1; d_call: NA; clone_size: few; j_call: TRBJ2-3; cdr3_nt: TGCAGTAGGAGGGGAGCCGCGGGCACAGATACGCAGTATTTT; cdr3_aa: CSRRGAAGTDTQYF
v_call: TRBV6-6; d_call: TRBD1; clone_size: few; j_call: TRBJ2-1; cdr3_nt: TGTGCCAGCAGCTGGACAGGGGTGAATGAGCAGTTCTTC; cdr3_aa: CASSWTGVNEQFF
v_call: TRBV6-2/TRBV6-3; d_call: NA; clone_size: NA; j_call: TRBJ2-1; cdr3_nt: TGTGCCACCCAGGGGGGCCCCTACAATGAGCAGTTCTTC; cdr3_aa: CATQGGPYNEQFF
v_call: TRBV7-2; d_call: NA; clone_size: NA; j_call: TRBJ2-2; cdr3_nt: TGTGCCAGCAGCTCGGGACACTCCACCGGGGAGCTGTTTTTT; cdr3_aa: CASSSGHSTGELFF
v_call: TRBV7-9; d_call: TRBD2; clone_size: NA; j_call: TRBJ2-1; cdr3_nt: TGTGCCAGCAGCTTAGCCCTGGCGGGGGACCACTTAGAGCAGTTCTTC; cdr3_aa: CASSLALAGDHLEQFF
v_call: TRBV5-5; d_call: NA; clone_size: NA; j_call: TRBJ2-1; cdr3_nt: TGTGCCAGCAGCTTGTCACAAAGCTCCTACAATGAGCAGTTCTTC; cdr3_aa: CASSLSQSSYNEQFF
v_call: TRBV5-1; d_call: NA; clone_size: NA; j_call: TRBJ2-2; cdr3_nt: TGCGCCAGCAGAAGGGCATCGAACACCGGGGAGCTGTTTTTT; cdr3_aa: CASRRASNTGELFF
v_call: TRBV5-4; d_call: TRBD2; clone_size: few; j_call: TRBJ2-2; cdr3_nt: TGTGCCAGCAGCTTGGACGGCCGGGGGGGCACCGGGGAGCTGTTTTTT; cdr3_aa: CASSLDGRGGTGELFF
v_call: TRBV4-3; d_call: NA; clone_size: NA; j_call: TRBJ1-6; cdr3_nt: TGCGCCAGCAGCCAGACCGCGGCCGCAAGGGCTAATTCACCCCTCCACTTT; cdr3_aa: CASSQTAAARANSPLHF
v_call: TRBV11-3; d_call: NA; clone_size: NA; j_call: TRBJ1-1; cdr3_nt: TGTGCCAGCAGCTTATCAAAGGACCAAACGAACACTGAAGCTTTCTTT; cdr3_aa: CASSLSKDQTNTEAFF
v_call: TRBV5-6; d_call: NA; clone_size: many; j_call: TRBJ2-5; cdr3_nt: TGTGCCAGCAGCTATGGATCCTGGGGGGAGACCCAGTACTTC; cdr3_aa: CASSYGSWGETQYF
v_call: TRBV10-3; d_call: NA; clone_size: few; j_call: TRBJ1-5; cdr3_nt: TGTGCCATCAGTGAGTCGGCCAGCGCGGGGCAGCCCCAGCATTTT; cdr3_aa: CAISESASAGQPQHF
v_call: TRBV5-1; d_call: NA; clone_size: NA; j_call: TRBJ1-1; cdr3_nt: TGCGCCAGCAGCTTGTTCCTGGGAACTGAAGCTTTCTTT; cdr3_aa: CASSLFLGTEAFF
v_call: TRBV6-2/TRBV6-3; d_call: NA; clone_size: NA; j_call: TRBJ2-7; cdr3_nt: TGTGCCAGCAGCTCTCTCCGGGACACGACCTACGAGCAGTACTTC; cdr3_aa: CASSSLRDTTYEQYF
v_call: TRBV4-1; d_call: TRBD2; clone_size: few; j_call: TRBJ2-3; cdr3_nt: TGCGCCAGCAGCTCAGCGGGAATGAACACAGATACGCAGTATTTT; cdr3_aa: CASSSAGMNTDTQYF
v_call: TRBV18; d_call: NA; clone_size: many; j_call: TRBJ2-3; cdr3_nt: TGTGCCAGCTCACCACCTATGAGGGGGGAAGATACGCAGTATTTT; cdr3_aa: CASSPPMRGEDTQYF
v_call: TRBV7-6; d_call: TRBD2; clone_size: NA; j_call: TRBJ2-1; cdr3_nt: TGTGCCAGCAGCCCCCTAGCGGGGGGAGACAATGAGCAGTTCTTC; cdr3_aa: CASSPLAGGDNEQFF
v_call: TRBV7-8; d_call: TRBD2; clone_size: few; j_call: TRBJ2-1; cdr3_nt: TGTGCCAGCAGCTTAGCCGGCTTTGCGGGGGTTTACAATGAGCAGTTCTTC; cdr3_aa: CASSLAGFAGVYNEQFF
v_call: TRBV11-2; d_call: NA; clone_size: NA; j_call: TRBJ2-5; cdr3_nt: TGTGCCAGCAGGTCAGGGCTTAAATACCAAGAGACCCAGTACTTC; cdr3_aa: CASRSGLKYQETQYF
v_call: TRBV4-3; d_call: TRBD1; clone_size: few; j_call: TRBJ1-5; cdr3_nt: TGCGCCAGCAGCCAGACTGACAGGGACCAGCCCCAGCATTTT; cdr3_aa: CASSQTDRDQPQHF
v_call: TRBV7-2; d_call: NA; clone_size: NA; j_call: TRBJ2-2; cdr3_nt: TGTGCCAGCAGCTTATTGCAGTTGACCGGGGAGCTGTTTTTT; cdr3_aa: CASSLLQLTGELFF
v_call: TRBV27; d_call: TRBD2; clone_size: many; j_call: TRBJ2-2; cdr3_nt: TGTGCCAGCAGTTTACGGGGGGCCGGGGAGCTGTTTTTT; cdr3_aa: CASSLRGAGELFF